Given below is one T cell receptor (beta chain) in context. Its antigen is not identified. Constant-region reverse primers amplified full-length variable regions, followed by semi-nested Nested Universal Primer A PCR. Each CDR3 protein is one row after TCRdb ran MiXCR on the 5' RACE reads. The table includes some 6,000 distinct CDR3 sequences, approximately 60% detected once. Findings and caveats of the study: The larger-cohort validation was restricted to a single TCR beta V-J rearrangement rather than whole repertoires. In terms of TCR gene usage, tumor memory CD4+ T cells clustered together with blood and lymph node memory CD4+ cells, as well as with lymph node naive CD4+ cells.

The CDR3 totals 15 residues. V was trimmed by 5 bases and J by 3 bases, leaving 14 bases between them. The material sequenced was tumor-infiltrating memory CD4+ T cells sorted from the breast tumor. Subset defined: memory CD4+ T cells, CD4+CD45RO+CD25-. The source of this sequence is a female donor with breast cancer. The rearrangement joins TRBV12-3 or TRBV12-4 to TRBJ1-5; D is undetermined. CDR3 bases: TGTGCCAGCAGTCAAGACGGGAAGGACAATCAGCCCCAGCATTTT. Translating gives CASSQDGKDNQPQHF.